The clone carrying this T cell receptor (beta chain) was seen a few times. What it binds is unknown. TCRdb reprocessed the PCR reads with MiXCR, giving one entry per CDR3 protein. The repertoire includes hundreds of thousands of distinct CDR3 sequences, 25% of them detected once, and 0.7% to 0.95% sits in the top ten. This sample is part of a study of molecular identifiers for immune sequencing clone quantification. Study-wide points: Whereas clones above 20 RNA copies held under 1% of naive-cell molecules, they held over 97% of effector molecules.

J lost 6 bases, V lost 1 base, and 9 bases had no gene match. The V gene's germline CDR1 is MNHEY and CDR2 SMNVEV (reference sequence). CDR3 length: 16 residues. Sample: naive CD8+ T cells from blood, with Jurkat cell RNA spiked in. The subset: FACS-sorted CD8+CD4-CCR7+CD45RA+ naive T cells. This TCR came from a human donor in good health. Some libraries in this study had Jurkat cell RNA spiked in. The rearrangement joins TRBV27 to TRBJ2-3; 8 positions match TRBD2. CDR3 sequence (DNA): TGTGCCAGCAGTTTATTGACAAGCGGGGGAGTTGATACGCAGTATTTT. The encoded protein is CASSLLTSGGVDTQYF.